The clone carrying this T cell receptor beta chain was observed a handful of times. This sample is drawn from a study of identical twins' blood T cells. TCRdb re-called the 5' RACE reads through MiXCR, storing one row per CDR3 protein. The sample gives a few hundred thousand distinct CDR3 sequences, about 28% of which show up once; 5.5% to 7% is in the top ten. The germline CDR1 and CDR2 sequences are SNHLY and FYNNEI. The CDR3 is made up of 16 amino acids. V lost 6 bases, J lost 4 bases, and 6 bases stayed unmatched. Sequencing was carried out using PBMCs. The TCR originated in a woman aged 18-49 years in good health. This chain links TRBV2 with TRBJ2-4; 13 bases align to TRBD2. The DNA for the CDR3 is TGTGCCAGCAGGGAGGGACTAGCGGGACAAAAAAACATTCAGTACTTC. Its protein product is CASREGLAGQKNIQYF.